This passage covers 21 T cell receptor beta chains from one sample sequenced in a study of T cell responses to AZD1222 COVID-19 vaccine listed by TCRdb under 2021. Library construction relied on the immunoSEQ multiplex PCR assay. In its TCRdb copy, this immuneACCESS table keeps in-frame sequences only and misses some clones. Where compared with another copy, unresolved V genes explain less than half of these, and the others have no known cause. This sample gives 150,000 or so clones in total; 80% to 95% of them show up just once. The ten largest make up about 5% of the sample. The label giving this sample's time point can be read as: baseline before first vaccination. The sequences come from peripheral blood, collected on day 0 of AZD1222 vaccination. The receptors originated from an adult in good health.

The V gene is TRBV27, the J gene TRBJ2-7, with TRBD1 matching over 7 bases. Per germline, CDR1 MNHEY and CDR2 SMNVEV (reference sequence). Trimming removed 5 bases from V and 5 bases from J; junction bases left unmatched: 9. The CDR3 is 14 amino acids. CDR3 in amino acids: CASSPQGYSDEQYF. The CDR3 region has the DNA TGTGCCAGCAGTCCACAGGGGTACTCAGACGAGCAGTACTTC.

The chain links TRBV6-5 to TRBJ2-1, with 13 bases identical to TRBD2. J gave up 8 bases and V 6 bases, and 7 bases lay outside the gene matches. This CDR3 spans 15 amino acids. Per the germline V gene, CDR1 is MNHEY and CDR2 is SVGAGI. CDR3 residues: CASRDGTSGADEQFF. The CDR3 region has the DNA TGTGCCAGCAGGGACGGGACTAGCGGGGCCGATGAGCAGTTCTTC.

The CDR3 bases are TGTGCCAGCAGCGTAGGGGTAGGCAATCAGCCCCAGCATTTT. Translated: CASSVGVGNQPQHF. V and J are TRBV9 and TRBJ1-5, with no clear D. V dropped 0 bases and J dropped 2 bases, with 6 bases sitting between them. The CDR3 runs 14 residues. Germline V lookup: CDR1 SGDLS, CDR2 YYNGEE.

V usage is TRBV28 and J usage is TRBJ1-5, with D hard to call. Trimming cost V 6 bases and J 6 bases, with 9 bases left between them. CDR1 and CDR2 (germline): MDHEN, SYDVKM. The CDR3 is 12 amino acids. The DNA for the CDR3 is TGTGCCAGCAGAGATCAGGTTCAGCCCCAGCATTTT. This sequence encodes CASRDQVQPQHF.

The rearrangement links TRBV19 to TRBJ2-5; a weak D match, TRBD2 (5 bases). The CDR3 totals 14 residues. The V gene's germline CDR1 is LNHDA and CDR2 SQIVND (reference sequence). Trimming removed 5 bases from V and 5 bases from J, with 15 bases in between. The CDR3 nucleotides are TGTGCCAGTAGTGCCTCGGGATCGCAGGAGACCCAGTACTTC. Its protein product is CASSASGSQETQYF.

This chain uses TRBV28 with TRBJ1-5; D possibly corresponds to TRBD1 (5 bases). Germline CDR1 MDHEN, CDR2 SYDVKM. This CDR3 has 15 residues. Trimming took 8 bases from V and 4 from J, leaving 18 bases between them. The DNA of the CDR3 is TGTGCCAGCTCGTCTATCGGGACGGCGAATCAGCCCCAGCATTTT. Protein: CASSSIGTANQPQHF.

The rearrangement uses TRBV2 and TRBJ1-2, with D perhaps TRBD1 (5 bases). Germline values: CDR1 SNHLY, CDR2 FYNNEI. The CDR3 is 13 residues long. Between the trimmed V and J ends, which lost 3 bases and 4 bases, there was a span of 9 bases. The CDR3: CASSERDGYGYTF. The DNA of the CDR3 is TGTGCCAGCAGTGAGAGGGACGGCTATGGCTACACCTTC.

This sequence joins TRBV27 and TRBJ2-7; no clear D. From germline, CDR1 is MNHEY and CDR2 SMNVEV (reference sequence). The CDR3 totals 15 residues. V lost 1 base, J lost 4 bases, and 14 bases lay in between. CDR3 DNA sequence: TGTGCCAGCAGTTTATTTGGCCCACCCGGGTACGAGCAGTACTTC. Translated, it gives CASSLFGPPGYEQYF.

The chain carries TRBV5-6 and TRBJ2-1; D may be TRBD1 (5 bases). This CDR3 is 14 amino acids long. V dropped 2 bases and J dropped 5 bases, with 11 bases sitting between them. Germline CDR1 reads SGHDT; CDR2 reads YYEEEE. CDR3 bases: TGTGCCAGCAGCTTCAGGGAAAAAAACAATGAGCAGTTCTTC. It translates to CASSFREKNNEQFF.

This clone was picked up a small number of times. The rearrangement joins TRBV27 to TRBJ1-5, with TRBD1 matching 8 bases. V trimming: 0 bases; J trimming: 9 bases; junction bases outside the gene matches: 13. The CDR3 length is 17 residues. Germline V gene lookup returns CDR1 MNHEY and CDR2 SMNVEV (reference sequence). The CDR3: CASSLSGGTGAHGPQHF. In DNA form, the CDR3 reads TGTGCCAGCAGTTTATCTGGCGGGACAGGAGCCCATGGGCCCCAGCATTTT.

The chain has TRBV2 and TRBJ1-6; D call uncertain. The CDR3 is 15 residues long. The V gene lost 6 bases and the J gene lost 0 bases, with 9 bases spanning the gap. Germline V gene lookup returns CDR1 SNHLY and CDR2 FYNNEI. The CDR3 DNA reads as TGTGCCAGCAGAGAGGTTAGCTCCTATAATTCACCCCTCCACTTT. This translates into CASREVSSYNSPLHF.

V is TRBV28 and J is TRBJ2-7; 8 positions agree with TRBD2. CDR1 and CDR2 (germline): MDHEN, SYDVKM. The CDR3 is 15 residues long. V trimming: 4 bases; J trimming: 5 bases; junction bases outside the gene matches: 10. The chain's CDR3 is CASSYAGTRFDEQYF. CDR3 DNA: TGTGCCAGCAGTTATGCCGGGACTAGATTCGACGAGCAGTACTTC.

The chain uses TRBV19 and TRBJ1-4; D call uncertain. The CDR3 contains 14 residues. Germline values: CDR1 LNHDA, CDR2 SQIVND (reference sequence). Trimming cost V 9 bases and J 7 bases, with 18 bases left between them. CDR3 nucleotide sequence: TGTGCCAGCCCGGCCCCCGGCACCTCTGAAAAACTGTTTTTT. This translates into CASPAPGTSEKLFF.

The gene calls are TRBV6-6 and TRBJ2-7; 8 bases map to TRBD2. Germline-derived CDR1 and CDR2 are MNHNY and SVGAGI (reference sequence). After removal of 8 bases from V and 2 bases from J, the junction contained 8 bases not matched to a gene. This CDR3 is built from 14 residues. CDR3 sequence reads: CASRSGGRTYEQYF. The CDR3 nucleotides read TGTGCCAGCCGTTCGGGGGGGCGTACCTACGAGCAGTACTTC.

The chain has TRBV28 and TRBJ1-2; no firm D call. Trimming shortened V by 3 bases and J by 4 bases, and 12 bases separated the two germline ends. CDR1 is MDHEN and CDR2 is SYDVKM in the germline V gene. The CDR3 has 14 residues. The CDR3 here is CASSFGGSSYGYTF. In DNA, the CDR3 is TGTGCCAGCAGTTTTGGTGGGAGCAGCTATGGCTACACCTTC.

The rearrangement joins TRBV27 to TRBJ1-4; D not resolved. The CDR3 extends over 14 amino acids. Germline V CDR1 and CDR2: MNHEY, SMNVEV (reference sequence). V was clipped by 0 bases and J by 8 bases, with 10 bases between them. CDR3 bases: TGTGCCAGCAGTTTATCGGTATCTCTGGAAAAACTGTTTTTT. It yields the protein CASSLSVSLEKLFF.

Comment on this clone: The CDR3 does not close with the conserved phenylalanine or tryptophan, likely indicating a read error. The DNA is left out, because the CDR3 cannot be placed on it with certainty; the CDR3 is given as TCRdb lists it. The chain links TRBV21-1 to TRBJ2-7. TRBV21-1 is a pseudogene locus. The CDR3 contains 10 residues when both ends are counted. CDR3 loop: CASSKGSRTI.

The genes are TRBV7-9 and TRBJ1-5; a weak D match, TRBD1 (5 bases). The CDR3 sequence is 13 residues long. With 4 bases removed from V and 7 bases from J, the gap between germline ends came to 11 bases. Germline V gene sequence: CDR1 SEHNR, CDR2 FQNEAQ (reference sequence). In DNA form, the CDR3 reads TGTGCCAGCAGCTGGGGGGGGGAGCAGCCCCAGCATTTT. Translated: CASSWGGEQPQHF.

V gene TRBV11-3 combines with J gene TRBJ2-7, with D perhaps TRBD1 or TRBD2 (5 bases each). The germline V gene has CDR1 SGHNT and CDR2 YENEEA. V lost 4 bases and J lost 7, with 11 bases in between. CDR3 size: 12 residues. The CDR3 DNA sequence: TGTGCCAGCAGCTCGGAAGAGGGGGAGCAGTACTTC. This translates into CASSSEEGEQYF.

This chain links TRBV28 with TRBJ2-3; 16 positions match TRBD2. The ends lost 6 bases at V and 5 bases at J; junction bases unmatched: 11. This CDR3 region has 18 residues. Germline CDR1 and CDR2: MDHEN and SYDVKM. CDR3 nucleotide sequence: TGTGCCAGCAGCCTATCTGGGACTAGCGGGGGGGCCCAAGATACGCAGTATTTT. This gives the protein CASSLSGTSGGAQDTQYF.

The V call is TRBV7-2, the J call TRBJ1-3; no firm D call. There are 14 residues in the CDR3. Deletions cut 1 base from V and 5 bases from J, with 9 bases between. Germline CDR1 is SGHTA and CDR2 is FQGNSA. The CDR3 DNA is TGTGCCAGCAGCTTAGACCCTGGTCGAAACACCATATATTTT. Amino acids: CASSLDPGRNTIYF.